Listed below are T cell receptor beta chains from one sample, sequenced in a study of T-cell reconstitution after alpha-beta-depleted transplantation in children. TCRdb re-called the PCR reads with MiXCR, one entry per CDR3 protein. The table records approximately 270,000 distinct CDR3 sequences, about 10% of them present only once. The material was PBMCs from the stem cell graft donor, obtained from the stem cell graft. The receptors derive from a human donor who donated a stem cell graft to a child with SCID. Each CDR3 is given with its conserved first and last residue. A D gene is named only where the DNA matches it firmly. Expanded clones get a size class; other rows say once, few or many, or leave the size out.

>TRBJ2-5|TRBV4-2|NA|NA
CASSQVASETQYF
TGTGCCAGCAGCCAAGTTGCTTCAGAGACCCAGTACTTC
>TRBJ1-2|TRBV12-3/TRBV12-4|few|NA
CASSLDSLYGYTF
TGTGCCAGCAGTCTGGACAGCCTCTATGGCTACACCTTC
>TRBJ1-1|TRBV5-1|many|NA
CASSDAGQNTEAFF
TGCGCCAGCAGCGACGCGGGACAGAACACTGAAGCTTTCTTT
>TRBJ2-3|TRBV6-1|many|TRBD2
CASSLGLARLGDTQYF
TGTGCCAGCAGTCTGGGACTAGCGCGATTAGGGGATACGCAGTATTTT
>TRBJ2-3|TRBV18|NA|TRBD1
CASSRTRDRATDTQYF
TGTGCCAGCTCTCGGACCCGGGACAGGGCAACAGATACGCAGTATTTT
>TRBJ1-2|TRBV11-2|NA|TRBD1
CASSQSDRALYGYTF
TGTGCCAGCAGTCAATCGGACAGGGCGCTATATGGCTACACCTTC
>TRBJ1-1|TRBV20-1|many|NA
CSARSLGTEAFF
TGCAGTGCTAGAAGCCTCGGCACTGAAGCTTTCTTT
>TRBJ2-5|TRBV7-3|NA|NA
CASSEQVSETQYF
TGTGCCAGCTCTGAACAGGTCTCGGAGACCCAGTACTTC
>TRBJ2-5|TRBV12-3/TRBV12-4|few|TRBD2
CASRPAGGGETQYF
TGTGCCAGCAGACCTGCGGGGGGCGGGGAGACCCAGTACTTC
>TRBJ2-1|TRBV10-3|NA|NA
CAISEGIHNEQFF
TGTGCCATCAGTGAGGGAATCCACAATGAGCAGTTCTTC
>TRBJ1-1|TRBV7-9|NA|NA
CASSPTEENTEAFF
TGTGCCAGCAGCCCCACGGAGGAGAACACTGAAGCTTTCTTT
>TRBJ2-3|TRBV5-1|many|NA
CASSLTDTQYF
TGTGCCAGCAGTCTCACAGATACGCAGTATTTT
>TRBJ2-7|TRBV20-1|NA|NA
CSARDRISSSYEQYF
TGCAGTGCTAGAGATAGAATATCCAGCTCCTACGAGCAGTACTTC